This entry lists 20 T cell receptor beta chains sequenced from one sample in a study of T cells in Graves' hyperthyroidism and ophthalmopathy. Amplification yielded TCR beta CDR3 regions, with RNA transcripts as the source. Initially, a first-round RT-PCR of the TCR CDR3 employed the HTBI primer set. MiXCR, applied by TCRdb to the multiplex PCR reads, yields one record per CDR3 protein. Of 250,000 to 300,000 distinct CDR3 sequences in the sample, about 19% were seen once. Sequencing used blood. These receptors originate from a man in his forties or fifties with Graves' ophthalmopathy.

This clonotype was recorded a few times. The chain carries TRBV6-1 and TRBJ2-1; possibly TRBD2 for D (5 bases). The CDR3 has 12 amino acids. The V end lost 8 bases, the J end lost 4 bases, and 9 bases lay between the germline ends. Per the germline V gene, CDR1 is MNHNS and CDR2 is SASEGT. Here the CDR3 DNA reads TGTGCCAGCGGACTGAATTACAATGAGCAGTTCTTC. Amino acids: CASGLNYNEQFF.

This clonotype was counted ten times or more. V gene TRBV6-1 combines with J gene TRBJ2-1; 10 positions match TRBD2. Per germline, CDR1 MNHNS and CDR2 SASEGT. V was pared by 5 bases and J by 4 bases, with 8 bases of the junction left unmatched. The CDR3 is made up of 16 amino acids. CDR3 sequence (DNA): TGTGCCAGCAGTACGCTTCTAGCGGGGGTATACAATGAGCAGTTCTTC. Protein product: CASSTLLAGVYNEQFF.

V gene TRBV4-1 combines with J gene TRBJ2-7; tentatively, D is TRBD1 (5 bases). There are 14 residues in the CDR3. Germline V gene lookup returns CDR1 MGHRA and CDR2 YSYEKL. V lost 2 bases and J 3 bases, leaving 11 bases between the germline ends. DNA of the CDR3: TGCGCCAGCAGCCAAACAGAGCAGGGCTACGAGCAGTACTTC. Residues: CASSQTEQGYEQYF.

The chain combines TRBV6-1 with TRBJ2-1, with TRBD2 identical over 8 bases. The J segment lost 6 bases and the V segment lost 5 bases, leaving 9 bases of the junction unmatched. Germline V lookup: CDR1 MNHNS, CDR2 SASEGT. CDR3 length: 15 amino acids. This chain's CDR3 is CASSWTSLKGNEQFF. In DNA form, the CDR3 reads TGTGCCAGCAGTTGGACTAGCTTGAAGGGCAATGAGCAGTTCTTC.

The sample holds many counts of this clonotype. The chain recombines TRBV7-2 with TRBJ1-1; weak D call: TRBD1 (5 bases). V was shortened by 5 bases and J by 1 base, with 11 bases between the two germline ends. Germline CDR1 SGHTA, CDR2 FQGNSA. The CDR3 loop spans 14 amino acids. The DNA for the CDR3 is TGTGCCAGCAGCCCGGGACCTTCGAACACTGAAGCTTTCTTT. This translates into CASSPGPSNTEAFF.

This clonotype turned up a few times. The V gene is TRBV6-1, the J gene TRBJ2-5; 8 bases map to TRBD1. Germline assignment: CDR1 MNHNS and CDR2 SASEGT. J gave up 4 bases and V 8 bases, and 0 bases lay outside the gene matches. This CDR3 spans 11 amino acids. CDR3 residues: CASDRGETQYF. The CDR3 DNA reads as TGTGCCAGCGACAGGGGAGAGACCCAGTACTTC.

This clonotype came up many times. This sequence joins TRBV3-1 and TRBJ2-5; D perhaps matches TRBD2 (5 bases). The V gene lost 1 base and the J gene lost 7 bases, with 13 bases spanning the gap. Germline CDR1 reads LGHDT; CDR2 reads YNNKEL (reference sequence). The CDR3 loop spans 14 amino acids. CDR3 residues: CASSQAQTGGTQYF. The CDR3 DNA is TGTGCCAGCAGCCAAGCCCAGACCGGAGGGACCCAGTACTTC.

V and J are TRBV20-1 and TRBJ2-1; TRBD2 agrees at 9 bases. Germline V gives CDR1 DFQATT, CDR2 SNEGSKA (reference sequence). After removal of 6 bases from V and 9 bases from J, the junction contained 15 bases not matched to a gene. The length of the CDR3 is 15 residues. CDR3: CSAQTAGGSVGEQFF. CDR3 DNA sequence: TGCAGTGCGCAGACAGCGGGAGGCTCCGTAGGTGAGCAGTTCTTC.

In this sample, this clonotype turned up a few times. The chain joins TRBV10-3 to TRBJ1-5; D is unclear. Trimming removed 2 bases at V and 2 bases at J, with 10 bases between. The CDR3 runs 15 residues. The germline V gene has CDR1 ENHRY and CDR2 SYGVKD. CDR3 residues: CAISEGRAGNQPQHF. CDR3 coding DNA: TGTGCCATCAGTGAGGGGAGGGCGGGCAATCAGCCCCAGCATTTT.

This clonotype appeared many times. The chain links TRBV5-6 to TRBJ1-1; no reliable D call. V lost 2 bases and J 1 base, leaving 3 bases between the germline ends. Germline CDR1 is SGHDT and CDR2 is YYEEEE. The CDR3 contains 12 residues. Here the CDR3 reads CASSFQNTEAFF. The CDR3 region has the DNA TGTGCCAGCAGCTTTCAGAACACTGAAGCTTTCTTT.

V is TRBV18 and J is TRBJ2-7; perhaps TRBD1 as D (6 bases). This CDR3 has 14 residues. Germline CDR1 is KGHSH and CDR2 is LQKENI. Trimming left V 6 bases short and J 0 bases short, with 12 bases between. DNA of the CDR3: TGTGCCAGCTCCCCCAGGGGAAACTCCTACGAGCAGTACTTC. It encodes CASSPRGNSYEQYF.

This clonotype has ten or more counts. The chain recombines TRBV7-2 with TRBJ2-1, with 8 bases identical to TRBD2. This CDR3 contains 16 residues. V trimming: 2 bases; J trimming: 7 bases; junction bases outside the gene matches: 10. Germline V gene lookup returns CDR1 SGHTA and CDR2 FQGNSA. The CDR3 reads CASSLSPAGVLNEQFF. The CDR3, as DNA: TGTGCCAGCAGCTTAAGTCCAGCGGGAGTCTTAAATGAGCAGTTCTTC.

This clonotype showed up many times. The V and J genes are TRBV20-1 and TRBJ2-1; TRBD2 matches at 13 bases. In germline, CDR1 is DFQATT, CDR2 SNEGSKA (reference sequence). This CDR3 contains 14 residues. V trimming: 5 bases; J trimming: 7 bases; junction bases outside the gene matches: 5. The CDR3 is CSAAGTSGTNEQFF. As DNA, the CDR3 is TGCAGTGCTGCCGGGACTAGCGGGACAAATGAGCAGTTCTTC.

This chain joins TRBV6-1 and TRBJ2-4; no clear D gene. In germline, CDR1 is MNHNS, CDR2 SASEGT. The CDR3 totals 11 residues. V gave up 10 bases and J gave up 7 bases, with 11 bases separating them. The CDR3: CAKRPRNIQYF. The CDR3 DNA is TGTGCCAAACGTCCGAGGAACATTCAGTACTTC.

The chain has TRBV20-1 and TRBJ2-1; maybe TRBD2 (6 bases). Trimming removed 5 bases from V and 7 bases from J, with 18 bases in between. Germline assignment: CDR1 DFQATT and CDR2 SNEGSKA (reference sequence). CDR3 size: 14 residues. The CDR3 here is CSAGTTASDNEQFF. The DNA of the CDR3 is TGCAGTGCTGGAACGACGGCTAGCGATAATGAGCAGTTCTTC.

The chain uses TRBV28 and TRBJ2-7, with 14 nucleotides matching TRBD2. Germline lookup yields CDR1 MDHEN and CDR2 SYDVKM. The CDR3 totals 14 residues. Losses at the gene ends were 6 bases for V and 7 bases for J; bases not matched to a gene: 5. CDR3 DNA: TGTGCCAGCAGGGGACTAGCGGGAGTTGGTGAGCAGTACTTC. Its translation: CASRGLAGVGEQYF. The entire variable domain, with the rest obtained from reference TRBV28 and TRBJ2-7, is as follows: DVKVTQSSRYLVKRTGEKVFLECVQDMDHENMFWYRQDPGLGLRLIYFSYDVKMKEKGDIPEGYSVSREKKERFSLILESASTNQTSMYLCASRGLAGVGEQYFGPGTRLTVT.

There are a few counts of this clonotype. The V and J genes are TRBV9 and TRBJ2-1, with 16 nucleotides matching TRBD2. The CDR3 runs 18 residues. Germline assignment: CDR1 SGDLS and CDR2 YYNGEE. Unmatched junction bases numbered 7, after V lost 2 bases and J lost 5 bases. In DNA, the CDR3 is TGTGCCAGCAGCGTGGGACTAGCGGGAGGGCTTTCGAACAATGAGCAGTTCTTC. It specifies CASSVGLAGGLSNNEQFF.

This clonotype appeared many times. V is TRBV12-3 or TRBV12-4 and J is TRBJ2-3, with 11 bases identical to TRBD2. The CDR3 covers 15 residues. V dropped 5 bases and J dropped 1; count of bases not matched to a gene: 2. The CDR3 is CASSRTSGRTDTQYF. Here the CDR3 DNA reads TGTGCCAGCAGTCGGACTAGCGGGCGCACAGATACGCAGTATTTT.

This clonotype has just a few counts. The chain recombines TRBV5-1 with TRBJ2-1; 12 bases are shared with TRBD2. Trimming took 4 bases from V and 3 from J; bases not matched to a gene: 8. This CDR3 contains 17 residues. The V gene's germline CDR1 is SGHRS and CDR2 YFSETQ. The CDR3 bases are TGCGCCAGCAGCCCGCTAGCGGGAGGGGGCAACTACAATGAGCAGTTCTTC. As protein: CASSPLAGGGNYNEQFF.

The J gene is TRBJ2-1, the V gene TRBV11-2; 10 nucleotides match TRBD2. CDR3 size: 16 residues. After removal of 1 base from V and 8 bases from J, the junction contained 8 bases not matched to a gene. Looked up from germline, CDR1 is SGHAT and CDR2 is FQNNGV. CDR3 coding DNA: TGTGCCAGCAGCTTAGGGGCTAGCGGGAGAGGGCATGAGCAGTTCTTC. Encoded protein: CASSLGASGRGHEQFF.